A selection of T cell receptor beta chains follows, all from one sample in a study of blood T cell repertoires in COVID-19. The assay was immunoSEQ multiplex PCR, and TCRdb's table has in-frame clones only and misses some. The data show about 180,000 clones, approximately 86% seen once. The sequenced material came from peripheral blood. The origin of the receptors is a man in his 60s with COVID-19, enrolled during active disease. The CDR3 runs from the conserved cysteine through the conserved F or W. The order of the fields is D gene, J gene, clone size, V gene, CDR3 DNA, CDR3 protein. A D gene is named only where the DNA matches it firmly. Clone size, where shown, is once, few, many, or a class for clones that have expanded.

d_call: TRBD1; j_call: TRBJ1-3; clone_size: .; v_call: TRBV19; cdr3_nt: TGTGCCAGTATCTCCTCCCAGGGGGCCGGCTCTGGAAACACCATATATTTT; cdr3_aa: CASISSQGAGSGNTIYF
d_call: .; j_call: TRBJ1-6; clone_size: .; v_call: TRBV23-1; cdr3_nt: TGCGCCAGCAGTCAAGAATCGACAGGCCGGTCACCCCTCCACTTT; cdr3_aa: CASSQESTGRSPLHF
d_call: .; j_call: TRBJ2-5; clone_size: .; v_call: TRBV5-4; cdr3_nt: TGTGCCAGCAGCTTGGGAGGAGGGCTTGTTGAGGAGACCCAGTACTTC; cdr3_aa: CASSLGGGLVEETQYF
d_call: TRBD1; j_call: TRBJ2-3; clone_size: .; v_call: TRBV7-2; cdr3_nt: TGTGCCACGGCGGCCCGGACAGGGAGCACAGATACGCAGTATTTT; cdr3_aa: CATAARTGSTDTQYF
d_call: TRBD1; j_call: TRBJ1-1; clone_size: .; v_call: TRBV19; cdr3_nt: TGTGCCAGTAGACCGGACAGGTCTGGCACTGAAGCTTTCTTT; cdr3_aa: CASRPDRSGTEAFF
d_call: TRBD1; j_call: TRBJ2-2; clone_size: .; v_call: TRBV7-9; cdr3_nt: TGTGCCAGCAGCTCCCGAGGGGGCAACACCGGGGAGCTGTTTTTT; cdr3_aa: CASSSRGGNTGELFF
d_call: .; j_call: TRBJ2-7; clone_size: .; v_call: TRBV18; cdr3_nt: TGTGCCAGCTCACCCGAATGGGCTGGCGAGCAGTACTTC; cdr3_aa: CASSPEWAGEQYF
d_call: TRBD1; j_call: TRBJ2-4; clone_size: .; v_call: TRBV5-1; cdr3_nt: TGCGCCAGCAGCCATGGACAGGGGGCGCGTAACATTCAGTACTTC; cdr3_aa: CASSHGQGARNIQYF
d_call: .; j_call: TRBJ2-7; clone_size: .; v_call: TRBV30; cdr3_nt: TGTGCCTGGAGTGTGGCCAGGGGGGTTTACGAGCAGTACTTC; cdr3_aa: CAWSVARGVYEQYF
d_call: TRBD1; j_call: TRBJ2-5; clone_size: .; v_call: TRBV11-2; cdr3_nt: TGTGCCAGCAGCTTAGCACCGGGACAGGGGGCGCGGGAGACCCAGTACTTC; cdr3_aa: CASSLAPGQGARETQYF
d_call: .; j_call: TRBJ1-5; clone_size: .; v_call: TRBV6-2/TRBV6-3; cdr3_nt: TGTGCCAGCAGTTACTCGATAGACAATAGCAATCAGCCCCAGCATTTT; cdr3_aa: CASSYSIDNSNQPQHF
d_call: .; j_call: TRBJ2-1; clone_size: .; v_call: TRBV11-3; cdr3_nt: TGTGCCAGCAGCTTAGCAAGGGAGGTCCGGAATGAGCAGTTCTTC; cdr3_aa: CASSLAREVRNEQFF
d_call: TRBD2; j_call: TRBJ2-3; clone_size: .; v_call: TRBV5-6; cdr3_nt: TGTGCCAGCAGCTTGTTTCTCATAGCGGGGCGCACAGATACGCAGTATTTT; cdr3_aa: CASSLFLIAGRTDTQYF
d_call: .; j_call: TRBJ1-1; clone_size: .; v_call: TRBV2; cdr3_nt: TGTGCCAGCAGTGACAGGCGCACTGAAGCTTTCTTT; cdr3_aa: CASSDRRTEAFF
d_call: TRBD2; j_call: TRBJ2-1; clone_size: .; v_call: TRBV3-1/TRBV3-2; cdr3_nt: TGTGCCAGCAGCCAAACTAGCGGAGGGGGGGACTCCTACAATGAGCAGTTCTTC; cdr3_aa: CASSQTSGGGDSYNEQFF
d_call: TRBD2; j_call: TRBJ2-1; clone_size: .; v_call: TRBV29-1; cdr3_nt: TGCAGCGTTGAGGTCGGCGGGAGGATTAATGAGCAGTTCTTC; cdr3_aa: CSVEVGGRINEQFF
d_call: .; j_call: TRBJ2-3; clone_size: .; v_call: TRBV3-1/TRBV3-2; cdr3_nt: TGTGCCAGCAGCACTAGCAATTCGGCCACAGATACGCAGTATTTT; cdr3_aa: CASSTSNSATDTQYF
d_call: TRBD1; j_call: TRBJ2-3; clone_size: .; v_call: TRBV28; cdr3_nt: TGTGCCAGCGGACAGGGTCAAGATACGCAGTATTTT; cdr3_aa: CASGQGQDTQYF
d_call: .; j_call: TRBJ1-6; clone_size: .; v_call: TRBV7-8; cdr3_nt: TGTGCCAGTAAGACAGGAACCCCGAACTCACCCCTCCACTTT; cdr3_aa: CASKTGTPNSPLHF
d_call: .; j_call: TRBJ2-7; clone_size: .; v_call: TRBV14; cdr3_nt: TGTGCCAGCAGCCCAGGACAGTACTTGTCCTACGAGCAGTACTTC; cdr3_aa: CASSPGQYLSYEQYF
d_call: TRBD1; j_call: TRBJ1-2; clone_size: .; v_call: TRBV9; cdr3_nt: TGTGCCAGCAGCGCTAGACAGGGTGGGTATGGCTACACCTTC; cdr3_aa: CASSARQGGYGYTF
d_call: .; j_call: TRBJ2-1; clone_size: .; v_call: TRBV5-5; cdr3_nt: TGTGCCAGCAGCTCGACGTCGCGGGTCAATGAGCAGTTCTTC; cdr3_aa: CASSSTSRVNEQFF
d_call: .; j_call: TRBJ1-2; clone_size: .; v_call: TRBV6-5; cdr3_nt: TGTGCCAGCAGTTACTCTCGGGATTTGGGCTATGGCTACACCTTC; cdr3_aa: CASSYSRDLGYGYTF
d_call: TRBD1; j_call: TRBJ1-4; clone_size: .; v_call: TRBV3-1/TRBV3-2; cdr3_nt: TGTGCCAGCAGCCCCCTCCAGGGGGCAACTAATGAAAAACTGTTTTTT; cdr3_aa: CASSPLQGATNEKLFF
d_call: .; j_call: TRBJ2-1; clone_size: .; v_call: TRBV12-3/TRBV12-4; cdr3_nt: TGTGCCAGCAGTTTACGCGACAATGAGCAGTTCTTC; cdr3_aa: CASSLRDNEQFF
d_call: TRBD1; j_call: TRBJ1-1; clone_size: few; v_call: TRBV9; cdr3_nt: TGTGCCAGCAGCGTAAGGGGGGCAGGGGGTGAAGCTTTCTTT; cdr3_aa: CASSVRGAGGEAFF
d_call: .; j_call: TRBJ1-1; clone_size: once; v_call: TRBV20-1; cdr3_nt: TGCAGTGCTCCAGAGAACACTGAAGCTTTCTTT; cdr3_aa: CSAPENTEAFF
d_call: .; j_call: TRBJ1-6; clone_size: .; v_call: TRBV5-1; cdr3_nt: TGCGCCAGCAGCTTGGGGCAGAATAATTCACCCCTCCACTTT; cdr3_aa: CASSLGQNNSPLHF
d_call: TRBD1; j_call: TRBJ2-7; clone_size: .; v_call: TRBV27; cdr3_nt: TGTGCCAGCAGTTCAGCAGGGGGCCATTACGAGCAGTACTTC; cdr3_aa: CASSSAGGHYEQYF
d_call: .; j_call: TRBJ1-5; clone_size: .; v_call: TRBV4-3; cdr3_nt: TGCGCCAGCAGCCAAGACCCCTTTCAGCCCCAGCATTTT; cdr3_aa: CASSQDPFQPQHF
d_call: TRBD2; j_call: TRBJ2-3; clone_size: .; v_call: TRBV27; cdr3_nt: TGTGCCAGCAGTTCCGGAGGGAGGGGACTAGCGTTACCAGATACGCAGTATTTT; cdr3_aa: CASSSGGRGLALPDTQYF
d_call: TRBD2; j_call: TRBJ2-7; clone_size: .; v_call: TRBV7-6; cdr3_nt: TGTGCCAGCAGCCTCCAGCGGGGGAGCTCCTACGAGCAGTACTTC; cdr3_aa: CASSLQRGSSYEQYF
d_call: TRBD1; j_call: TRBJ1-3; clone_size: few; v_call: TRBV19; cdr3_nt: TGTGCCAGTAGTACCGGGGACAGTGGAAACACCATATATTTT; cdr3_aa: CASSTGDSGNTIYF
d_call: .; j_call: TRBJ1-1; clone_size: .; v_call: TRBV7-2; cdr3_nt: TGTGCCAGCAGCTCCGAGGGCGGTTTGAACACTGAAGCTTTCTTT; cdr3_aa: CASSSEGGLNTEAFF
d_call: TRBD1; j_call: TRBJ2-5; clone_size: .; v_call: TRBV18; cdr3_nt: TGTGCCAGCTCACGCTACGGACAGGGTAAAAGCCAAGAGACCCAGTACTTC; cdr3_aa: CASSRYGQGKSQETQYF
d_call: .; j_call: TRBJ1-1; clone_size: .; v_call: TRBV7-9; cdr3_nt: TGTGCCAGCAGCCAACAGCACCTGAACACTGAAGCTTTCTTT; cdr3_aa: CASSQQHLNTEAFF
d_call: .; j_call: TRBJ1-2; clone_size: .; v_call: TRBV10-3; cdr3_nt: TGTGCCATCAGCCTAGGGGAAGGCTACACCTTC; cdr3_aa: CAISLGEGYTF
d_call: TRBD2; j_call: TRBJ2-1; clone_size: .; v_call: TRBV12-3/TRBV12-4; cdr3_nt: TGTGCCAGCGGCGGGAGACCGTACAATGAGCAGTTCTTC; cdr3_aa: CASGGRPYNEQFF
d_call: .; j_call: TRBJ1-3; clone_size: .; v_call: TRBV30; cdr3_nt: TGTGCCTGGAGTGTCAACTCTGGAAACACCATATATTTT; cdr3_aa: CAWSVNSGNTIYF
d_call: TRBD2; j_call: TRBJ2-7; clone_size: .; v_call: TRBV3-1/TRBV3-2; cdr3_nt: TGTGCCAGCAGCCTAGCGGGAGGGCCAAGAGAGCAGTACTTC; cdr3_aa: CASSLAGGPREQYF
d_call: .; j_call: TRBJ2-5; clone_size: once; v_call: TRBV11-3; cdr3_nt: TGTGCCAGCAGCTTGGGGGCAAACAGGGGACTAGGGGAGACCCAGTACTTC; cdr3_aa: CASSLGANRGLGETQYF
d_call: .; j_call: TRBJ1-5; clone_size: .; v_call: TRBV29-1; cdr3_nt: TGCAGCGCGAGGACAGCAAATCAGCCCCAGCATTTT; cdr3_aa: CSARTANQPQHF
d_call: .; j_call: TRBJ1-2; clone_size: .; v_call: TRBV19; cdr3_nt: TGTGCCAGTAGTATCGGGGGTGTCTATGGCTACACCTTC; cdr3_aa: CASSIGGVYGYTF
d_call: .; j_call: TRBJ2-1; clone_size: .; v_call: TRBV9; cdr3_nt: TGTGCCAGCAGCGTGGTACGGGGCTCCTACAATGAGCAGTTCTTC; cdr3_aa: CASSVVRGSYNEQFF
d_call: TRBD1; j_call: TRBJ1-4; clone_size: .; v_call: TRBV5-1; cdr3_nt: TGCGCCAGCAGCTTTGGGACAGGGCATGAAAAACTGTTTTTT; cdr3_aa: CASSFGTGHEKLFF
d_call: .; j_call: TRBJ2-5; clone_size: .; v_call: TRBV19; cdr3_nt: TGTGCCAGTAGTCGCGATGAGGGAGAGACCCAGTACTTC; cdr3_aa: CASSRDEGETQYF
d_call: .; j_call: TRBJ2-2; clone_size: .; v_call: TRBV28; cdr3_nt: TGTGCCAGCAGTTTTGTGTCAGCAACAGACCCGAACACCGGGGAGCTGTTTTTT; cdr3_aa: CASSFVSATDPNTGELFF
d_call: TRBD2; j_call: TRBJ2-1; clone_size: .; v_call: TRBV6-4; cdr3_nt: TGTGCCAGCAGTTCAACTAGCGGGAGGGGCGATGAGCAGTTCTTC; cdr3_aa: CASSSTSGRGDEQFF